This TCR beta chain was captured by sequencing in a study of control samples from healthy donors and cancer patients. Assay: immunoSEQ multiplex PCR; the TCRdb copy retains only in-frame clones and omits some. The repertoire holds approximately 110,000 clones, with 80% to 90% as singletons. Germline lookup yields CDR1 LNHDA and CDR2 SQIVND (reference sequence). The CDR3 is made up of 16 amino acids. Trimming removed 7 bases at V and 7 bases at J, with 23 bases between. A word on this clone: The same CDR3 arises from other DNA sequences in this sample as well.

The TCR was taken from a woman aged 50 to 65 in good health. The source material was blood. The V and J genes are TRBV19 and TRBJ1-5, with a weak D call TRBD1 (5 bases). The CDR3 is CASIDTGAGVGQPQHF. The CDR3 region has the DNA TGTGCCAGTATAGATACAGGCGCGGGGGTGGGCCAGCCCCAGCATTTT.